These 8 T cell receptor beta chains originate from one sample sequenced in a study of T-cell memory formation after mild COVID-19 (dated by TCRdb to the early 2020s). To prepare the library, 5' RACE was applied. The listed sequencing device is Illumina NovaSeq 6000. The public reads were reprocessed in TCRdb via fastp at Q25 and MiXCR, keeping in-frame beta chains. Rows are unified per CDR3 protein, each entry keeping the most common DNA and genes. For this sample the table gives 190,000 or so distinct CDR3 sequences, of which 10% to 13% were detected only once. Together, the top ten hold approximately 3% of the sample. The source material was PBMCs or a T cell subset sorted from them (not recorded which). The source of these receptors is a man aged 18 to 30 who had mild COVID-19 (a few samples of this study predate the infection). The sample titles of this study are shuffled in the database, so cell type and time point are left out; the donor was told from shared clones.

This clonotype was recorded a few times. The chain links TRBV27 to TRBJ1-5; D is undetermined. Looked up from germline, CDR1 is MNHEY and CDR2 is SMNVEV (reference sequence). The ends were cut back, 8 bases at V and 0 bases at J, with 11 bases in the middle. CDR3 length equals 14 residues. The CDR3 region has the DNA TGTGCCAGCGGTACCACCTATAGCAATCAGCCCCAGCATTTT. This codes for CASGTTYSNQPQHF.

This clonotype was found many times. The chain is built from TRBV9 and TRBJ1-6; perhaps TRBD1 as D (5 bases). Germline loops: CDR1 SGDLS, CDR2 YYNGEE. V lost 6 bases to trimming and J lost 7 bases, with 14 bases between them. The CDR3 runs to 14 residues. CDR3 loop: CASTPGLENSPLHF. CDR3 coding DNA: TGTGCCAGCACCCCGGGGCTGGAAAATTCACCCCTCCACTTT.

This clonotype appeared a few times. This chain links TRBV11-2 with TRBJ2-7; no reliable D call. CDR3 length: 13 residues. Germline V gene data show CDR1 as SGHAT and CDR2 as FQNNGV. The V gene lost 3 bases and the J gene lost 2 bases, with 8 bases spanning the gap. The CDR3 is CASSFDSPYEQYF. CDR3 DNA sequence: TGTGCCAGCAGCTTTGACTCACCCTACGAGCAGTACTTC.

This clonotype occurred a few times. The chain combines TRBV7-9 with TRBJ2-5; D is perhaps TRBD2 (6 bases). V was pared by 3 bases and J by 0 bases, with 8 bases between. The CDR3 sequence is 14 residues long. The germline V gene has CDR1 SEHNR and CDR2 FQNEAQ (reference sequence). For the CDR3, the DNA is TGTGCCAGCAGCTTGACGGGGGACCAAGAGACCCAGTACTTC. Its translation is CASSLTGDQETQYF.

The chain has TRBV6-2 or TRBV6-3 and TRBJ2-7; D gene ambiguous. Germline-derived CDR1 and CDR2 are MNHEY and SVGEGT. The V end was cut by 7 bases, the J end by 3 bases, with 7 bases between. This CDR3 is 11 amino acids long. Written as DNA, the CDR3 is TGTGCCAGCACCGATAACTACGAGCAGTACTTC. Its protein product is CASTDNYEQYF.

This clonotype was seen a handful of times. This rearrangement joins TRBV5-1 to TRBJ1-1; weak D call: TRBD1 (5 bases). The length of the CDR3 is 15 residues. CDR1 and CDR2 (germline): SGHRS, YFSETQ. The V gene lost 4 bases and the J gene lost 2 bases, with 15 bases spanning the gap. CDR3 protein: CASSISPGHNTEAFF. As DNA, the CDR3 is TGCGCCAGCAGCATTTCCCCAGGGCATAACACTGAAGCTTTCTTT.

V is TRBV7-2 and J is TRBJ2-5; 8 nucleotides align to TRBD1. The germline V gene has CDR1 SGHTA and CDR2 FQGNSA. The CDR3 has 15 residues. V lost 7 bases, J lost 4 bases, and 11 bases stayed unmatched. CDR3 amino acids: CASTIGGQARETQYF. The CDR3 DNA reads TGTGCCAGCACCATTGGGGGACAGGCAAGAGAGACCCAGTACTTC.

This clonotype was seen a few times. The J gene is TRBJ2-1, the V gene TRBV4-3; no reliable D call. Germline assignment: CDR1 LGHNA and CDR2 YSLEER. Between the trimmed V and J ends, which lost 0 bases and 0 bases, there was a span of 6 bases. The CDR3 is 15 residues long. The CDR3 is CASSQDPSSYNEQFF. The CDR3 nucleotides are TGCGCCAGCAGCCAAGATCCGAGCTCCTACAATGAGCAGTTCTTC.